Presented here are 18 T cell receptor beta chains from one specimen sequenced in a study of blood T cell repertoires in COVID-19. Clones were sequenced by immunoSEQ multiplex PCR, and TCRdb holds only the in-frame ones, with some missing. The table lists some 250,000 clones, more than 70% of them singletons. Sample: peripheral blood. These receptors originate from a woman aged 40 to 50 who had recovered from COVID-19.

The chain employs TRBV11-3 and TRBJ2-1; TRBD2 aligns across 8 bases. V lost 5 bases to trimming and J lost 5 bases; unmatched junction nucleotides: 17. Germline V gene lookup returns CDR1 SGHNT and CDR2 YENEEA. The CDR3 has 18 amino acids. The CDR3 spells CASSTLSSSGRPNNEQFF. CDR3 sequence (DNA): TGTGCCAGCAGCACGCTTAGTTCTAGCGGGCGCCCCAACAATGAGCAGTTCTTC.

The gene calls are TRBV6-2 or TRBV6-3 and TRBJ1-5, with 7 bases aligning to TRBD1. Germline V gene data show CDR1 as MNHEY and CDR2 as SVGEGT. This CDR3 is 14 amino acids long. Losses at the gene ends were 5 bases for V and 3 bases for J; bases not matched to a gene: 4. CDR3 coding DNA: TGTGCCAGCAGTGGCGGACAGGTCAATCAGCCCCAGCATTTT. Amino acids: CASSGGQVNQPQHF.

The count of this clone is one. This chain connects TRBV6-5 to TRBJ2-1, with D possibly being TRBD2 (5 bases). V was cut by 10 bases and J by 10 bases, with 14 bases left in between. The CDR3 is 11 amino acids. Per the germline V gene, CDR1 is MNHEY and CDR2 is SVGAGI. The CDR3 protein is CATGRVGEQFF. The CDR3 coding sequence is TGTGCCACCGGGCGGGTCGGGGAGCAGTTCTTC.

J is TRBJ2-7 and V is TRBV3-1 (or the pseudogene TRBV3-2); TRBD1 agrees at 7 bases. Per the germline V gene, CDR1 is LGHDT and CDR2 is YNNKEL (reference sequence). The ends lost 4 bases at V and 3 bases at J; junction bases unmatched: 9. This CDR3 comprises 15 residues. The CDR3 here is CASSPSTGQFYEQYV. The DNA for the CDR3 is TGTGCCAGCAGCCCCTCTACGGGACAGTTCTACGAGCAGTACGTC.

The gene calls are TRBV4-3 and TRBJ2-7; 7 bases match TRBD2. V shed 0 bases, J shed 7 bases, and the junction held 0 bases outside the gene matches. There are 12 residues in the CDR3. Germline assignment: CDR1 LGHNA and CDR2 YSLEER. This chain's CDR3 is CASSQEGGEQYF. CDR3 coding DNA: TGCGCCAGCAGCCAAGAGGGGGGGGAGCAGTACTTC.

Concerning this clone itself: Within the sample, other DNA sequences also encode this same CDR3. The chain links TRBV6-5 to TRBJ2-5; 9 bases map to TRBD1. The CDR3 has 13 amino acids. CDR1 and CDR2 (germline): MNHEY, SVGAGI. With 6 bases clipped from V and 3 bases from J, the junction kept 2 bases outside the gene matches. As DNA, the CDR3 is TGTGCCAGCAGCCGGGACAGGGAAGAGACCCAGTACTTC. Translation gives CASSRDREETQYF.

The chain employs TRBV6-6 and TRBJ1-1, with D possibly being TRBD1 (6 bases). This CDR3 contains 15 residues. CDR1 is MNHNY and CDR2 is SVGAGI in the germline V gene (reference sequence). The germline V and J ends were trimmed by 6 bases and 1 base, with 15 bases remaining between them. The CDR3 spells CASRPPGQRNTEAFF. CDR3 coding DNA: TGTGCCAGCAGACCACCGGGACAACGGAACACTGAAGCTTTCTTT.

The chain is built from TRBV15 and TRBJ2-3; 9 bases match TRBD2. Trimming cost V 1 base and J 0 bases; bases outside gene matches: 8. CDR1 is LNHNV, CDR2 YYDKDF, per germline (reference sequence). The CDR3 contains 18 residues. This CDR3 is CATSRAAGGEPSTDTQYF. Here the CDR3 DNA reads TGTGCCACCAGCAGAGCGGCGGGAGGGGAGCCTAGCACAGATACGCAGTATTTT.

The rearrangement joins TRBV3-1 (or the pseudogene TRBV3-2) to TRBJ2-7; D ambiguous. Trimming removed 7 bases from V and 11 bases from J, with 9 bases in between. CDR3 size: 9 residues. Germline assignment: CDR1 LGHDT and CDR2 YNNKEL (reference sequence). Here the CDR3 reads CASTPGEYV. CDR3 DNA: TGTGCCAGCACCCCAGGTGAGTACGTC.

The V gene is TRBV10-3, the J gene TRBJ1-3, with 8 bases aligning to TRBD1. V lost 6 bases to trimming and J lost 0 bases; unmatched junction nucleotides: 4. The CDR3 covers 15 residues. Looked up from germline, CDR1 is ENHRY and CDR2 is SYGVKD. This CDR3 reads CAIRGQVISGNTIYF. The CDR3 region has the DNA TGTGCCATCAGGGGACAGGTAATCTCTGGAAACACCATATATTTT.

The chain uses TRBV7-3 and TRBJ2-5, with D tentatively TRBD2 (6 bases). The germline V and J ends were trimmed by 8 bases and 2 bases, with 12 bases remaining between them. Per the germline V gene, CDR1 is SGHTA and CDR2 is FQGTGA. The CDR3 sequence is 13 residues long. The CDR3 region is CASGGGAQETQYF. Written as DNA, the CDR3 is TGTGCCAGCGGTGGCGGGGCGCAAGAGACCCAGTACTTC.

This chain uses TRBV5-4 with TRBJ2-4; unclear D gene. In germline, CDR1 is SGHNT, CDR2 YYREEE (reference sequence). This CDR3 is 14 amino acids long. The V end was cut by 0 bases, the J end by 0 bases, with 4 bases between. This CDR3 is CASSLALAKNIQYF. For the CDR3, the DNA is TGTGCCAGCAGCTTGGCCCTAGCCAAAAACATTCAGTACTTC.

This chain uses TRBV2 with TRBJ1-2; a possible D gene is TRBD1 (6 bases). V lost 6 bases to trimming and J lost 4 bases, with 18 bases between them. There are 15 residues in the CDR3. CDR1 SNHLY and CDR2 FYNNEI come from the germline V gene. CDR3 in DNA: TGTGCCAGCAGGCCCGATGGGGGCGCCGGCTATGGCTACACCTTC. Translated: CASRPDGGAGYGYTF.

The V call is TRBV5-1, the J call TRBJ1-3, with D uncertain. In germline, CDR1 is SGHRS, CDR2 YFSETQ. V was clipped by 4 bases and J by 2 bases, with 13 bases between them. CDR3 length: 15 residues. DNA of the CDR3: TGCGCCAGCAGCGGCCTGGCCGAACCTGGAAACACCATATATTTT. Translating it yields CASSGLAEPGNTIYF.

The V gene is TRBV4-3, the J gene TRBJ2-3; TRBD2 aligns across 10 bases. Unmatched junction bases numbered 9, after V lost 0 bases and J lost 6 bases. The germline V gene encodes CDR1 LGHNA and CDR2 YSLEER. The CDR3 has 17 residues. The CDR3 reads CASSQDPAGGLSDTQYF. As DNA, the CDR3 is TGCGCCAGCAGCCAAGATCCAGCGGGAGGGCTAAGTGATACGCAGTATTTT.

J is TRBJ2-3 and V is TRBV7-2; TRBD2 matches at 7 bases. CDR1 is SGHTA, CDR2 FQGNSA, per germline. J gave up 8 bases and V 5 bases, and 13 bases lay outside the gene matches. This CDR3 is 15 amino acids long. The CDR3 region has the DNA TGTGCCAGCAGCCCCTGGGCGGGAGCCGCGGGTACGCAGTATTTT. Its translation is CASSPWAGAAGTQYF. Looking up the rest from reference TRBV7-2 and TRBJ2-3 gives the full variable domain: GAGVSQSPSNKVTEKGKDVELRCDPISGHTALYWYRQSLGQGLEFLIYFQGNSAPDKSGLPSDRFSAERTGGSVSTLTIQRTQQEDSAVYLCASSPWAGAAGTQYFGPGTRLTVL.

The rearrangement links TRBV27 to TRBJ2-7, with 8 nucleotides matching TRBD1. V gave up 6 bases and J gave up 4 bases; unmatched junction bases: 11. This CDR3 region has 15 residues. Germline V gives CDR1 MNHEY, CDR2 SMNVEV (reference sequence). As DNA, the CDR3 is TGTGCCAGCAGCCCCCGGACAGGGTCGGTTTACGAGCAGTACGTC. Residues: CASSPRTGSVYEQYV.

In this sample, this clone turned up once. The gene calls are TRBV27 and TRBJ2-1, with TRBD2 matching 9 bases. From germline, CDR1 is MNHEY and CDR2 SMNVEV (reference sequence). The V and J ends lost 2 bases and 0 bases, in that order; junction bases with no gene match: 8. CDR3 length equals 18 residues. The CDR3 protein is CASSLVAGAPYSYNEQFF. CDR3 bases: TGTGCCAGCAGTTTAGTAGCGGGAGCCCCATACTCCTACAATGAGCAGTTCTTC.